Following are 28 T cell receptor beta chains from one sample sequenced in a study of T cells in Graves' hyperthyroidism and ophthalmopathy. What was amplified from RNA transcripts were TCR beta CDR3 regions. The TCR CDR3 first-round RT-PCR relied on the HTBI primer set. TCRdb independently ran MiXCR on the multiplex PCR reads; one entry per CDR3 protein. The data show 300,000 to 450,000 distinct CDR3 sequences, with around 15% seen just once and around a fifth held by the top ten. Sequencing used blood. These receptors were collected from a woman in her twenties or thirties with Graves' ophthalmopathy.

The sample holds many counts of this clonotype. V and J are TRBV10-3 and TRBJ2-5, with TRBD2 matching 7 bases. The CDR3 length is 17 residues. Germline CDR1 and CDR2: ENHRY and SYGVKD. The trim removed 0 bases at V and 2 bases at J, leaving 9 bases unmatched. CDR3 bases: TGTGCCATCAGTGAGTCGATCAGCGGGGTGGGACAAGAGACCCAGTACTTC. Translating gives CAISESISGVGQETQYF.

The CDR3 DNA is TGTGCCAGCAGTGAGGACACCCGTCAAGAGACCCAGTACTTC. Translation: CASSEDTRQETQYF. The V call is TRBV6-4, the J call TRBJ2-5, with D possibly being TRBD1 (5 bases). The CDR3 has 14 amino acids. Germline lookup yields CDR1 MRHNA and CDR2 SNTAGT. V was shortened by 3 bases and J by 2 bases, with 10 bases between the two germline ends.

This clonotype was picked up a small number of times. The gene calls are TRBV24-1 and TRBJ2-7; D possibly matches TRBD1 or TRBD2 (5 bases each). This CDR3 contains 15 residues. Trimming shortened V by 9 bases and J by 3 bases, and 20 bases separated the two germline ends. Germline V CDR1 and CDR2: KGHDR, SFDVKD. The chain's CDR3 is CATGVGDLLFYEQYF. The CDR3 nucleotides read TGTGCCACCGGGGTGGGGGATCTCCTCTTCTACGAGCAGTACTTC.

There are many counts of this clonotype. This chain connects TRBV2 to TRBJ2-2; tentative D call: TRBD1 (6 bases). Per germline, CDR1 SNHLY and CDR2 FYNNEI. Deletions cut 6 bases from V and 2 bases from J, with 13 bases between. The CDR3 is made up of 15 amino acids. The CDR3 DNA sequence: TGTGCCAGCAGAGAAAAGACAGGAAACACCGGGGAGCTGTTTTTT. Its translation: CASREKTGNTGELFF.

This chain uses TRBV7-9 with TRBJ1-3; D not certain. The length of the CDR3 is 13 residues. CDR1 and CDR2 (germline): SEHNR, FQNEAQ (reference sequence). Trimming shortened V by 0 bases and J by 4 bases, and 4 bases separated the two germline ends. The CDR3 sequence is CASSLAQGNTIYF. Written as DNA, the CDR3 is TGTGCCAGCAGCTTAGCGCAGGGAAACACCATATATTTT.

Many counts were recorded for this clonotype. The V gene is TRBV19, the J gene TRBJ1-2, with 8 bases lining up with TRBD1. The V gene end was trimmed by 3 bases and the J gene end by 2 bases; junction bases not matched to a gene: 11. The CDR3 runs 17 residues. In germline, CDR1 is LNHDA, CDR2 SQIVND (reference sequence). CDR3 in DNA: TGTGCCAGTAGTATCGGTCGTACCAGGGGGCGAAACTATGGCTACACCTTC. This codes for CASSIGRTRGRNYGYTF.

Remarks on this clonotype: A read error may account for a junction end that differs from germline. The V and J genes are TRBV4-1 and TRBJ2-3, with a weak D call TRBD2 (5 bases). Germline CDR1 and CDR2: MGHRA and YSYEKL. The CDR3 is 14 amino acids. The CDR3 sequence is CASSERTPTETQYF. CDR3 coding DNA: TGCGCCAGCAGCGAGCGGACTCCCACAGAGACGCAGTATTTT.

A word on this clonotype: A much larger clonotype is one base distant, so this may be a read error. Given the absence of the conserved phenylalanine or tryptophan at the CDR3 end, a read error is likely. V usage is TRBV2 and J usage is TRBJ2-1; either TRBD1 or TRBD2 may fit D (6 bases each). V gave up 6 bases and J gave up 0 bases, with 15 bases separating them. The CDR3 sequence is 16 residues long. CDR1 SNHLY and CDR2 FYNNEI come from the germline V gene. CDR3 protein: CASSKEGTTSYNEQFL. DNA for the CDR3: TGTGCCAGCAGCAAGGAGGGGACAACCTCCTACAATGAGCAGTTCCTC.

The chain couples TRBV12-3 or TRBV12-4 to TRBJ1-5; D is possibly TRBD1 (6 bases). V dropped 3 bases and J dropped 6 bases, with 18 bases sitting between them. The CDR3 length is 16 residues. The CDR3 bases are TGTGCCAGCAGTTTGAGTGAACAGGGAGGAGGTCAGCCCCAGCATTTT. The encoded protein is CASSLSEQGGGQPQHF.

This clonotype was detected only a few times. This chain uses TRBV6-1 with TRBJ2-3, with D tentatively TRBD1 (6 bases). The V gene's germline CDR1 is MNHNS and CDR2 SASEGT. The CDR3 length is 16 residues. V was cut by 6 bases and J by 1 base, with 17 bases left in between. For the CDR3, the DNA is TGTGCCAGCAGGAGCGTCTGGGGGCGCGGCACAGATACGCAGTATTTT. This gives the protein CASRSVWGRGTDTQYF.

The count of this clonotype is one. The rearrangement joins TRBV19 to TRBJ2-1; TRBD2 is a possible D gene (6 bases). Germline-derived CDR1 and CDR2 are LNHDA and SQIVND (reference sequence). Trimming cost V 3 bases and J 6 bases, with 15 bases left between them. The CDR3 length is 15 residues. CDR3 loop: CASSIWGGALNEQFF. Written as DNA, the CDR3 is TGTGCCAGTAGTATCTGGGGCGGGGCCCTCAATGAGCAGTTCTTC.

The V call is TRBV11-2, the J call TRBJ2-5; a possible D gene is TRBD1 (5 bases). V gave up 2 bases and J gave up 2 bases, with 15 bases separating them. Germline CDR1 is SGHAT and CDR2 is FQNNGV. The CDR3 length is 16 residues. The CDR3 bases are TGTGCCAGCAGCTTAAACCCAGACAGCCAGCAAGAGACCCAGTACTTC. Translation gives CASSLNPDSQQETQYF.

This clonotype was seen ten or more times. The chain joins TRBV15 to TRBJ2-5; 14 bases fit TRBD2. From germline, CDR1 is LNHNV and CDR2 YYDKDF (reference sequence). The CDR3 extends over 16 amino acids. The trim removed 4 bases at V and 1 base at J, leaving 2 bases unmatched. The CDR3 sequence: CATSNGLAGGQETQYF. The CDR3 bases are TGTGCCACCAGCAATGGACTAGCGGGGGGCCAAGAGACCCAGTACTTC.

There are many counts of this clonotype. V gene TRBV30 combines with J gene TRBJ2-1, with 8 bases aligning to TRBD1. This CDR3 is built from 14 residues. Per germline, CDR1 GTSNPN and CDR2 SVGIG (reference sequence). The junction had 11 bases not matched to a gene; V was cut back by 5 bases and J by 8 bases. CDR3 bases: TGTGCCTGGGGAGGACAGGGTACTTGGCATGAGCAGTTCTTC. It specifies CAWGGQGTWHEQFF.

This clonotype was seen at least ten times. This chain uses TRBV2 with TRBJ2-3; tentative D call: TRBD2 (6 bases). The CDR3 totals 14 residues. Trimming shortened V by 2 bases and J by 1 base, and 7 bases separated the two germline ends. From germline, CDR1 is SNHLY and CDR2 FYNNEI. Here the CDR3 reads CASSEWGGTDTQYF. CDR3 nucleotides: TGTGCCAGCAGTGAATGGGGGGGCACAGATACGCAGTATTTT.

This clonotype was detected many times. The rearrangement links TRBV7-2 to TRBJ1-6, with 7 bases matching TRBD1. This CDR3 is built from 16 residues. With V trimmed by 1 base and J by 6 bases, 6 bases remained unmatched. CDR1 is SGHTA and CDR2 is FQGNSA in the germline V gene. The CDR3 here is CASSLVRAGGNSPLHF. CDR3 sequence (DNA): TGTGCCAGCAGCTTAGTTAGGGCAGGGGGTAATTCACCCCTCCACTTT.

This clonotype was seen ten or more times. The chain is built from TRBV30 and TRBJ2-5; TRBD2 agrees at 9 bases. With V trimmed by 3 bases and J by 1 base, 3 bases remained unmatched. CDR3 length: 14 amino acids. Germline lookup yields CDR1 GTSNPN and CDR2 SVGIG (reference sequence). The CDR3 region is CAWRAGGGQETQYF. CDR3 in DNA: TGTGCCTGGAGGGCGGGGGGGGGCCAAGAGACCCAGTACTTC.

This clonotype has more than one count but fewer than ten. The junction departs from the called germline gene at one end, perhaps through a read error. This chain connects TRBV7-9 to TRBJ2-1, with 9 bases lining up with TRBD1. This CDR3 spans 15 amino acids. CDR1 and CDR2 from the germline V gene are SEHNR and FQNEAQ (reference sequence). This CDR3 is CASSLGQGVYNEQLF. The CDR3 DNA sequence: TGTGCCAGCAGCTTAGGACAGGGGGTTTACAATGAGCAGCTCTTC.

There are many counts of this clonotype. This chain links TRBV7-2 with TRBJ1-1, with 7 bases fitting TRBD1. The V and J ends lost 2 bases and 1 base, in that order; junction bases with no gene match: 13. The CDR3 has 18 residues. Per germline, CDR1 SGHTA and CDR2 FQGNSA. CDR3 nucleotides: TGTGCCAGCAGCTTAAATAAAGGGGGCCAGATACGGAACACTGAAGCTTTCTTT. Encoded protein: CASSLNKGGQIRNTEAFF.

This clonotype was detected ten times or more. This chain links TRBV7-2 with TRBJ1-4, with TRBD1 identical over 9 bases. J gave up 7 bases and V 5 bases, and 8 bases lay outside the gene matches. The CDR3 consists of 15 residues. CDR1 is SGHTA, CDR2 FQGNSA, per germline. The CDR3 loop reads CASSDTGGLGEKLFF. For the CDR3, the DNA is TGTGCCAGCAGCGATACAGGGGGCTTGGGTGAAAAACTGTTTTTT.

This clonotype was recorded at least ten times. The chain joins TRBV3-1 to TRBJ2-3; 8 bases fit TRBD2. Trimming at V came to 5 bases and at J to 1 base, leaving 14 bases not matched to a gene. Germline assignment: CDR1 LGHDT and CDR2 YNNKEL (reference sequence). The CDR3 extends over 18 amino acids. As DNA, the CDR3 is TGTGCCAGCAGCGCCCCCCGGGGGCATAGCGGGGGCACAGATACGCAGTATTTT. Residues: CASSAPRGHSGGTDTQYF.

This clonotype was recorded at least ten times. V and J are TRBV7-8 and TRBJ2-3, with D perhaps TRBD1 or TRBD2 (5 bases each). Germline lookup yields CDR1 SGHVS and CDR2 FQNEAQ. Trimming pared 3 bases from V and 10 bases from J, leaving 23 bases between. This CDR3 comprises 16 residues. Written as DNA, the CDR3 is TGTGCCAGCAGCTTCAGGGACCCCGGGCCAATCACTTCGCAGTATTTT. Translation: CASSFRDPGPITSQYF.

This clonotype was seen ten or more times. CDR3 DNA: TGTGCCAGCAGTTACGACGGGGGGGGGTATGGCTACACCTTC. Residues: CASSYDGGGYGYTF. The rearrangement uses TRBV27 and TRBJ1-2, with a possible D match to TRBD1 (5 bases). The germline CDR1 and CDR2 sequences are MNHEY and SMNVEV (reference sequence). This CDR3 contains 14 residues. The V and J ends lost 4 bases and 5 bases respectively, with 14 bases between them.

This clonotype was counted ten times or more. The chain couples TRBV7-9 to TRBJ1-1, with TRBD1 as a possible D gene (5 bases). The CDR3 spans 14 residues. V was trimmed by 6 bases and J by 6 bases, leaving 17 bases between them. CDR1 SEHNR and CDR2 FQNEAQ come from the germline V gene (reference sequence). The CDR3: CASRKGAAGAEAFF. Written as DNA, the CDR3 is TGTGCCAGCAGAAAAGGGGCTGCAGGCGCTGAAGCTTTCTTT. Variable domain in full (rest from reference TRBV7-9 and TRBJ1-1): DTGVSQNPRHKITKRGQNVTFRCDPISEHNRLYWYRQTLGQGPEFLTYFQNEAQLEKSRLLSDRFSAERPKGSFSTLEIQRTEQGDSAMYLCASRKGAAGAEAFFGQGTRLTVV.

The V and J genes are TRBV5-6 and TRBJ2-2, with 7 positions matching TRBD1. CDR1 and CDR2 (germline): SGHDT, YYEEEE. The CDR3 runs to 14 residues. After removal of 4 bases from V and 3 bases from J, the junction contained 3 bases not matched to a gene. CDR3 amino acids: CASSLDRDTGELFF. Written as DNA, the CDR3 is TGTGCCAGCAGCCTCGACAGGGACACCGGGGAGCTGTTTTTT.

This clonotype was observed many times. This rearrangement joins TRBV28 to TRBJ1-6; D is perhaps TRBD1 (5 bases). Between the trimmed V and J ends, which lost 7 bases and 7 bases, there was a span of 11 bases. Germline lookup yields CDR1 MDHEN and CDR2 SYDVKM. This CDR3 has 13 amino acids. CDR3 bases: TGTGCCAGCAAGAGACAGACAAATTCACCCCTCCACTTT. As protein: CASKRQTNSPLHF.

This clonotype was detected many times. This chain joins TRBV20-1 and TRBJ1-1, with D possibly matching TRBD1 (5 bases). This CDR3 has 11 amino acids. The germline CDR1 and CDR2 sequences are DFQATT and SNEGSKA (reference sequence). V gave up 6 bases and J gave up 10 bases, with 15 bases separating them. CDR3 loop: CSAPPQGVAFF. CDR3 nucleotides: TGCAGTGCCCCCCCGCAAGGGGTAGCTTTCTTT.

The chain recombines TRBV7-8 with TRBJ2-3; 7 bases are a match to TRBD2. J lost 3 bases, V lost 5 bases, and 5 bases had no gene match. This CDR3 is built from 14 residues. Germline CDR1 SGHVS, CDR2 FQNEAQ. The CDR3 DNA is TGTGCCAGCAGCATCCAAGCGGGAACAGATACGCAGTATTTT. Translated, it gives CASSIQAGTDTQYF. Filled out from reference TRBV7-8 and TRBJ2-3, the complete variable domain reads GAGVSQSPRYKVAKRGQDVALRCDPISGHVSLFWYQQALGQGPEFLTYFQNEAQLDKSGLPSDRFFAERPEGSVSTLKIQRTQQEDSAVYLCASSIQAGTDTQYFGPGTRLTVL.